This T cell receptor beta chain was observed in a study of OX40 agonist ivuxolimab in advanced cancers. Using immunoSEQ multiplex PCR, the repertoire was profiled, and TCRdb retains in-frame clones only, with some absent. The table lists 65,000 or so clones, about 80% of them singletons, with roughly 2% in the top ten. The CDR3 length is 17 residues. Trimming stripped 7 bases from V and 4 bases from J, with 25 bases between. Germline V CDR1 and CDR2: LNHDA, SQIVND (reference sequence). This clone came up once. V and J are TRBV19 and TRBJ1-1, with D perhaps TRBD1 (6 bases). The material sequenced was CD4+ or CD8+ T cells sorted from blood, taken in a trial of the OX40 agonist ivuxolimab. The source of this sequence is an adult with an advanced solid tumor such as melanoma, head and neck, liver or kidney cancer. CDR3 protein: CASIGFRGSRGGTEAFF. For the CDR3, the DNA is TGTGCCAGTATCGGGTTCAGGGGCTCCCGGGGAGGCACTGAAGCTTTCTTT.